This TCR beta chain was sequenced in a study of T cells in tuberculosis. Method: immunoSEQ multiplex PCR; TCRdb's copy keeps in-frame clones and lacks some. The sample includes 20,000 to 30,000 clones, about 95% seen only once; the top ten take about 8.5%. Germline V gene data show CDR1 as SGHAT and CDR2 as FQNNGV. This CDR3 spans 15 amino acids. Trimming stripped 2 bases from V and 5 bases from J, with 15 bases between. Sequencing was carried out using PBMCs. The receptor comes from a donor between 10 and 35 years old with latent tuberculosis or without tuberculosis infection. The chain joins TRBV11-2 to TRBJ2-5; a possible D gene is TRBD2 (6 bases). The CDR3 here is CASSLWGSEGETQYF. The CDR3 nucleotides read TGTGCCAGCAGCTTATGGGGCTCGGAGGGGGAGACCCAGTACTTC.